This TCR beta chain was found in a study of identifying expanded T cells in peripheral blood. Study-level results: Variance in clone template counts between approximately 2-week samples significantly increased with total template count across all healthy donors.

The CDR3 contains 17 residues. V gave up 3 bases and J gave up 2 bases; unmatched junction bases: 11. Looked up from germline, CDR1 is SEHNR and CDR2 is FQNEAQ (reference sequence). Healthy donors had no documented immune events, such as infections, while sampled. Regarding this clone: The antigen is undetermined.

Using immunoSEQ multiplex PCR, the repertoire was profiled, and TCRdb retains in-frame clones only, with some absent. Of some 81,000 clones in the sample, roughly 86% were seen once. Sequencing input: blood. This TCR was recovered from a person between 18 and 75 years old in good health. The V and J genes are TRBV7-9 and TRBJ2-7, with 9 bases lining up with TRBD2. This CDR3 reads CASSFLGGLASTYEQYF. The CDR3 DNA is TGTGCCAGCAGCTTTTTAGGGGGACTAGCTTCAACCTACGAGCAGTACTTC.